These T cell receptor beta chains were read from a single sample in a study of cytomegalovirus exposure and HLA in healthy donors. TCRdb's copy holds only in-frame clones and misses some; the assay was immunoSEQ multiplex PCR. Among 150,000 or so clones listed, under 80% were seen once. The source material was PBMCs. All receptors come from a man aged 30 to 39 in good health and CMV-seronegative. Each CDR3 is given with its conserved first and last residue. Each record gives: V gene, J gene, D gene, clone size, CDR3 protein, CDR3 DNA. A D gene is named only where the DNA matches it firmly. Rows give clone size only sometimes, using once, few, many, or a class for an expanded clone.

V gene: TRBV7-9
J gene: TRBJ2-7
D gene: NA
clone size: once
CDR3 protein: CASSLAGTPQEIEQYF
CDR3 DNA: TGTGCCAGCAGCTTAGCAGGGACTCCCCAAGAGATCGAGCAGTACTTC

V gene: TRBV29-1
J gene: TRBJ1-3
D gene: NA
clone size: NA
CDR3 protein: CSVVQGSVGNTIYF
CDR3 DNA: TGCAGCGTCGTACAGGGATCGGTTGGAAACACCATATATTTT

V gene: TRBV5-5
J gene: TRBJ1-1
D gene: NA
clone size: NA
CDR3 protein: CASEVPGGNPEAFF
CDR3 DNA: TGTGCCAGCGAGGTACCGGGGGGAAACCCTGAAGCTTTCTTT

V gene: TRBV6-5
J gene: TRBJ1-6
D gene: NA
clone size: few
CDR3 protein: CASSPYRSYNSPLHF
CDR3 DNA: TGTGCCAGCAGTCCCTACAGATCCTATAATTCACCCCTCCACTTT

V gene: TRBV7-2
J gene: TRBJ2-7
D gene: TRBD1
clone size: NA
CDR3 protein: CASSLFTAGQVSYEQYF
CDR3 DNA: TGTGCCAGCAGCTTATTCACTGCGGGACAGGTTTCCTACGAGCAGTACTTC

V gene: TRBV30
J gene: TRBJ1-2
D gene: TRBD1
clone size: NA
CDR3 protein: CAWSGKQGGPRSF
CDR3 DNA: TGTGCCTGGAGTGGCAAACAGGGGGGTCCCCGGAGCTTC

V gene: TRBV5-4
J gene: TRBJ1-4
D gene: TRBD1
clone size: NA
CDR3 protein: CASSILGQSNEKLFF
CDR3 DNA: TGTGCCAGCAGCATCTTGGGACAGAGTAATGAAAAACTGTTTTTT

V gene: TRBV5-8
J gene: TRBJ1-1
D gene: NA
clone size: NA
CDR3 protein: CASSLGAGRAFF
CDR3 DNA: TGTGCCAGCAGCTTGGGGGCAGGGAGGGCTTTCTTT

V gene: TRBV4-2
J gene: TRBJ2-3
D gene: NA
clone size: NA
CDR3 protein: CASSQEGREIDTQYF
CDR3 DNA: TGTGCCAGCAGCCAAGAAGGACGGGAAATAGATACGCAGTATTTT

V gene: TRBV28
J gene: TRBJ1-1
D gene: TRBD1
clone size: NA
CDR3 protein: CASSLTGYLNTEAFF
CDR3 DNA: TGTGCCAGCAGTTTGACAGGGTATCTGAACACTGAAGCTTTCTTT

V gene: TRBV5-1
J gene: TRBJ1-2
D gene: TRBD1
clone size: once
CDR3 protein: CASSPGDREDGYTF
CDR3 DNA: TGCGCCAGCAGCCCGGGGGACAGGGAAGATGGCTACACCTTC

V gene: TRBV4-2
J gene: TRBJ2-7
D gene: NA
clone size: NA
CDR3 protein: CASSQATGRFNEQYF
CDR3 DNA: TGTGCCAGCAGCCAAGCGACAGGGAGGTTCAACGAGCAGTACTTC

V gene: TRBV30
J gene: TRBJ1-2
D gene: TRBD1
clone size: NA
CDR3 protein: CAWDRDSGYGYTF
CDR3 DNA: TGTGCCTGGGACAGGGATTCCGGCTATGGCTACACCTTC

V gene: TRBV19
J gene: TRBJ2-2
D gene: TRBD1
clone size: once
CDR3 protein: CASSTGGRTQNTGELFF
CDR3 DNA: TGTGCCAGTAGTACAGGGGGCAGGACTCAGAACACCGGGGAGCTGTTTTTT

V gene: TRBV19
J gene: TRBJ1-1
D gene: NA
clone size: NA
CDR3 protein: CASSGLGLATEAFF
CDR3 DNA: TGTGCCAGTAGTGGCCTGGGGCTGGCCACTGAAGCTTTCTTT

V gene: TRBV6-1
J gene: TRBJ2-2
D gene: NA
clone size: NA
CDR3 protein: CASSDGPYTGELFF
CDR3 DNA: TGTGCCAGCAGTGATGGGCCTTACACCGGGGAGCTGTTTTTT

V gene: TRBV19
J gene: TRBJ1-2
D gene: NA
clone size: NA
CDR3 protein: CASSMSDSPPSF
CDR3 DNA: TGTGCCAGTAGTATGTCGGACAGCCCCCCGTCCTTC

V gene: TRBV27
J gene: TRBJ2-3
D gene: NA
clone size: NA
CDR3 protein: CASSPRSSTDTQYF
CDR3 DNA: TGTGCCAGCAGTCCGCGGTCTAGCACAGATACGCAGTATTTT

V gene: TRBV27
J gene: TRBJ2-5
D gene: NA
clone size: NA
CDR3 protein: CASSWGEANQETQYF
CDR3 DNA: TGTGCCAGCAGTTGGGGGGAAGCCAACCAAGAGACCCAGTACTTC

V gene: TRBV7-3
J gene: TRBJ2-1
D gene: NA
clone size: NA
CDR3 protein: CSSSLGGNEQFF
CDR3 DNA: TGTTCCAGCAGCTTAGGGGGGAATGAGCAGTTCTTC

V gene: TRBV4-2
J gene: TRBJ1-2
D gene: TRBD1
clone size: NA
CDR3 protein: CASSLPGQEDYGYTF
CDR3 DNA: TGTGCCAGCAGCCTACCGGGACAGGAGGACTATGGCTACACCTTC

V gene: TRBV25-1
J gene: TRBJ1-3
D gene: NA
clone size: NA
CDR3 protein: CASSERRTGNTIYF
CDR3 DNA: TGTGCCAGCAGTGAGCGGCGAACTGGAAACACCATATATTTT

V gene: TRBV28
J gene: TRBJ1-4
D gene: NA
clone size: few
CDR3 protein: CASSLSSGAFEKLFF
CDR3 DNA: TGTGCCAGCAGTTTATCTTCAGGGGCGTTCGAAAAACTGTTTTTT

V gene: TRBV19
J gene: TRBJ1-2
D gene: NA
clone size: NA
CDR3 protein: CASSIVGHVATTDGYTF
CDR3 DNA: TGTGCCAGTAGTATAGTAGGACATGTAGCAACTACCGATGGCTACACCTTC

V gene: TRBV4-2
J gene: TRBJ2-3
D gene: TRBD2
clone size: NA
CDR3 protein: CASSQEKFPSGGDTQYF
CDR3 DNA: TGTGCCAGCAGCCAAGAGAAATTTCCTAGCGGGGGAGATACGCAGTATTTT

V gene: TRBV5-1
J gene: TRBJ2-5
D gene: NA
clone size: NA
CDR3 protein: CASAIAATGETQYF
CDR3 DNA: TGCGCCAGCGCAATAGCGGCTACCGGGGAGACCCAGTACTTC

V gene: TRBV5-6
J gene: TRBJ2-2
D gene: TRBD2
clone size: NA
CDR3 protein: CASSRGGGVSAGELFF
CDR3 DNA: TGTGCCAGCAGCCGGGGGGGCGGGGTGAGCGCCGGGGAGCTGTTTTTT

V gene: TRBV15
J gene: TRBJ2-1
D gene: TRBD1
clone size: NA
CDR3 protein: CATSRGQGNNEQFF
CDR3 DNA: TGTGCCACCAGCAGAGGACAGGGGAACAATGAGCAGTTCTTC

V gene: TRBV12-5
J gene: TRBJ1-2
D gene: TRBD1
clone size: NA
CDR3 protein: CASGATGGRYGYTF
CDR3 DNA: TGTGCTAGTGGTGCAACAGGGGGGAGATACGGCTACACCTTC

V gene: TRBV28
J gene: TRBJ2-3
D gene: TRBD2
clone size: NA
CDR3 protein: CASTLWLGAGEPQYF
CDR3 DNA: TGTGCCAGCACCCTGTGGCTAGGGGCGGGAGAGCCGCAGTATTTT

V gene: TRBV9
J gene: TRBJ1-4
D gene: NA
clone size: NA
CDR3 protein: CASSVGPGETNEKLFF
CDR3 DNA: TGTGCCAGCAGCGTAGGGCCAGGGGAAACTAATGAAAAACTGTTTTTT

V gene: TRBV6-6
J gene: TRBJ2-7
D gene: TRBD1
clone size: NA
CDR3 protein: CASSYSPNDRVGQYF
CDR3 DNA: TGTGCCAGCAGTTATTCCCCCAATGACAGGGTGGGGCAGTACTTC

V gene: TRBV7-2
J gene: TRBJ2-7
D gene: NA
clone size: few
CDR3 protein: CASSSLQGTEQYF
CDR3 DNA: TGTGCCAGCAGCTCCCTTCAGGGGACCGAGCAGTACTTC

V gene: TRBV28
J gene: TRBJ2-7
D gene: TRBD1
clone size: few
CDR3 protein: CASRGTGKAYEQYF
CDR3 DNA: TGTGCCAGCAGGGGGACAGGGAAAGCCTACGAGCAGTACTTC

V gene: TRBV9
J gene: TRBJ2-3
D gene: TRBD2
clone size: NA
CDR3 protein: CASSAVGGSTGTDTQYF
CDR3 DNA: TGTGCCAGCAGCGCGGTGGGAGGGTCGACTGGCACAGATACGCAGTATTTT

V gene: TRBV7-3
J gene: TRBJ2-3
D gene: NA
clone size: NA
CDR3 protein: CASSGGTDTQYF
CDR3 DNA: TGTGCCAGCAGTGGGGGGACAGATACGCAGTATTTT

V gene: TRBV18
J gene: TRBJ2-5
D gene: NA
clone size: NA
CDR3 protein: CASSGQDQETQYF
CDR3 DNA: TGTGCCAGCTCTGGGCAGGACCAAGAGACCCAGTACTTC

V gene: TRBV25-1
J gene: TRBJ1-2
D gene: NA
clone size: NA
CDR3 protein: CASETFYGYTF
CDR3 DNA: TGTGCCAGCGAAACTTTCTATGGCTACACCTTC

V gene: TRBV4-2
J gene: TRBJ2-1
D gene: TRBD2
clone size: once
CDR3 protein: CASSQGLAGGDEQFF
CDR3 DNA: TGTGCCAGCAGCCAGGGACTAGCGGGGGGGGATGAGCAGTTCTTC

V gene: TRBV19
J gene: TRBJ1-1
D gene: TRBD1
clone size: NA
CDR3 protein: CASSTPHGYRGRNTEAFF
CDR3 DNA: TGTGCCAGTAGTACCCCTCACGGTTACAGGGGAAGGAACACTGAAGCTTTCTTT

V gene: TRBV6-6
J gene: TRBJ1-1
D gene: NA
clone size: NA
CDR3 protein: CASSSTGTTEAFF
CDR3 DNA: TGTGCCAGCAGTTCTACAGGGACCACTGAAGCTTTCTTT

V gene: TRBV14
J gene: TRBJ1-5
D gene: NA
clone size: NA
CDR3 protein: CASSQDRGSPDQPQHF
CDR3 DNA: TGTGCCAGCAGCCAAGATAGAGGGAGCCCTGATCAGCCCCAGCATTTT

V gene: TRBV6-1
J gene: TRBJ2-7
D gene: NA
clone size: NA
CDR3 protein: CASSEARVSSYEQYF
CDR3 DNA: TGTGCCAGCAGTGAAGCACGCGTTAGCTCCTACGAGCAGTACTTC

V gene: TRBV5-6
J gene: TRBJ1-4
D gene: NA
clone size: few
CDR3 protein: CASQRVEASTNEKLFF
CDR3 DNA: TGTGCCAGTCAACGGGTTGAAGCATCAACTAATGAAAAACTGTTTTTT